Listed below are T cell receptor beta chains from one sample, sequenced in a study of cytomegalovirus exposure and HLA in healthy donors. Profiled with immunoSEQ multiplex PCR; TCRdb holds only in-frame clones, not every one. This table has some 170,000 clones, around 81% appearing once. The sequenced material came from PBMCs. All receptors come from a man aged 25-45 years in good health and CMV-seropositive. The CDR3 runs from the conserved cysteine through the conserved F or W. The D gene is left open where the match is weak. Not every row has a clone size; where given, it reads once, few, many or a size class.

J gene	V gene	clone size	D gene	CDR3 DNA	CDR3 protein
TRBJ1-1	TRBV27	.	.	TGTGCCAGCAGTCCCTTCAGGAGGGAACTTGACACTGAAGCTTTCTTT	CASSPFRRELDTEAFF
TRBJ1-5	TRBV19	few	.	TGTGCCAGTACCCCCTCCCCCCCCCAGGATAGCAATCAGCCCCAGCATTTT	CASTPSPPQDSNQPQHF
TRBJ2-2	TRBV7-9	.	TRBD1	TGTGCCAGCAGCTTACGCCAGGGGGCCGGGGAGCTGTTTTTT	CASSLRQGAGELFF
TRBJ1-2	TRBV29-1	.	TRBD1	TGCAGCGTTGATCAGGGACAGATCTATGGCTACACCTTC	CSVDQGQIYGYTF
TRBJ2-7	TRBV9	.	TRBD1	TGTGCCAGCAGCGCCGGGACAGGGTCGGGCGAGCAGTACTTC	CASSAGTGSGEQYF
TRBJ2-3	TRBV5-4	.	TRBD2	TGTGCCAGCAGCTCCTCTCTAGCGGGCATTAGCACAGATACGCAGTATTTT	CASSSSLAGISTDTQYF
TRBJ1-2	TRBV4-3	.	TRBD1	TGCGCCAGCAGCCAAGATGGGGACAGTAACTATGGCTACACCTTC	CASSQDGDSNYGYTF
TRBJ2-2	TRBV21-1	.	.	TGTGCCAGCAGCAAAATTGGGCGGAACACCGGGGAGCTGTTTTTT	CASSKIGRNTGELFF
TRBJ2-1	TRBV7-2	.	TRBD2	TGTGCCAGCACACGCCAGGCCACCGGGGGGAATGAGCAGTTCTTC	CASTRQATGGNEQFF
TRBJ2-3	TRBV10-1	.	.	TGCGCCAGCAGTGAAGGGGTCTCGGATACGCAGTATTTT	CASSEGVSDTQYF
TRBJ2-1	TRBV29-1	.	TRBD1	TGCAGCGCCTCGCCGGGGACAGAAAACAATGAGCAGTTCTTC	CSASPGTENNEQFF
TRBJ2-7	TRBV9	.	TRBD1	TGTGCCAGCAGCACCCAAGTAGGACAGGTAAAAACCTACGAGCAGTACTTC	CASSTQVGQVKTYEQYF
TRBJ2-7	TRBV5-1	.	TRBD2	TGCGCCAGCCGATTTACTAGCGGGGGGGCCCAGTACTTC	CASRFTSGGAQYF
TRBJ2-2	TRBV18	.	TRBD1	TGTGCCAGCTCACCAGGGACAGGGGGCATCGGGGAGCTGTTTTTT	CASSPGTGGIGELFF
TRBJ1-1	TRBV5-1	few	.	TGCGCCAGCAGCTTGGACACGATGAACACTGAAGCTTTCTTT	CASSLDTMNTEAFF
TRBJ2-3	TRBV9	.	TRBD2	TGTGCCAGCAGCGGACTGGGACTAGCGGTCTTAGATACGCAGTATTTT	CASSGLGLAVLDTQYF
TRBJ2-7	TRBV5-1	.	.	TGCGCCAGCACCAATCCAGGGGAGAGCTCCTACGAGCAGTACTTC	CASTNPGESSYEQYF
TRBJ2-1	TRBV2	.	TRBD2	TGTGCCAGCAGTGAAAGGCTAGCGGAGTTCTTC	CASSERLAEFF
TRBJ2-1	TRBV2	.	.	TGTGCCAGCAGTGATCTACCTTACAATGAGCAGTTCTTC	CASSDLPYNEQFF
TRBJ1-1	TRBV5-6	.	.	TGTGCCAGCAGCTTGACGGTGAACACTGAAGCTTTCTTT	CASSLTVNTEAFF
TRBJ2-5	TRBV7-9	.	.	TGTGCCAGCAGCTCTGGACAGTCCCAAGAGACCCAGTACTTC	CASSSGQSQETQYF
TRBJ2-3	TRBV7-2	.	.	TGTGCCAGCAGCTTAGCGGGGGGGCCGGCGGATACGCAGTATTTT	CASSLAGGPADTQYF
TRBJ1-6	TRBV7-6	.	TRBD1	TGTGCCAGCAGTCCTCGGACAGGGTCGCTTTCACCCCTCCACTTT	CASSPRTGSLSPLHF
TRBJ2-1	TRBV4-1	.	.	TGCGCCAGCAGCCGAGAGGAACGGGGGGCGAATGAGCAGTTCTTC	CASSREERGANEQFF
TRBJ1-5	TRBV6-5	.	.	TGTGCCGTAACGGGGGAAGGGCAGCCCCAGCATTTT	CAVTGEGQPQHF
TRBJ2-2	TRBV5-1	.	.	TGCGCCAGCAGCTTACAGGGAGTCGGTGCCGGGGAGCTGTTTTTT	CASSLQGVGAGELFF
TRBJ1-6	TRBV6-1	once	TRBD1	TGTGCCAGCAGGACAGGGACTGATTCACCCCTCCACTTT	CASRTGTDSPLHF
TRBJ2-3	TRBV15	.	TRBD1	TGTGCCACCAGCCTACTCGGGACAGGGGTTGGAGATACGCAGTATTTT	CATSLLGTGVGDTQYF
TRBJ1-3	TRBV7-9	.	.	TGTGCCAGCAGCTTAGCAGGGGTTGGAAACACCATATATTTT	CASSLAGVGNTIYF
TRBJ2-1	TRBV9	.	TRBD2	TGTGCCAGCAGCGTAGACGGGGGGGCCTACAATGAGCAGTTCTTC	CASSVDGGAYNEQFF
TRBJ1-4	TRBV6-5	.	TRBD1	TGTGCCAGCAGCAGACAGGGGGCCCCTAATGAAAAACTGTTTTTT	CASSRQGAPNEKLFF
TRBJ2-2	TRBV12-5	.	.	TGTGCTCGGATAGGCAGGGTCAACACCGGGGAGCTGTTTTTT	CARIGRVNTGELFF
TRBJ2-7	TRBV11-3	.	TRBD2	TGTGCCAGCAGCTTAGCGGGGGAGGGCGAGCAGTACTTC	CASSLAGEGEQYF
TRBJ2-5	TRBV9	.	.	TGTGCCAGCAGCGTAGACTCAGAGACCCAGTACTTC	CASSVDSETQYF
TRBJ2-7	TRBV15	.	TRBD2	TGTGCCACCAGCAGAGATAGCCTAGCGGGGGGGGAGCAGTACTTC	CATSRDSLAGGEQYF
TRBJ2-2	TRBV7-7	.	.	TGTGCTAGCAGCTTAGGGCGACAGAACACCGGGGAGCTGTTTTTT	CASSLGRQNTGELFF
TRBJ1-1	TRBV7-6	.	TRBD1	TGTGCCAGCAGCGTGACCGGGACAGTTAACACTGAAGCTTTCTTT	CASSVTGTVNTEAFF
TRBJ2-7	TRBV6-5	.	.	TGTGCCAGCAGTATCGACAGCTGGGGTGGAGAGCAGTACTTC	CASSIDSWGGEQYF
TRBJ1-6	TRBV18	.	.	TGTGCCAGCTCCGAGGAATCACAGGGACCGTATAATTCACCCCTCCACTTT	CASSEESQGPYNSPLHF
TRBJ2-7	TRBV7-7	.	TRBD2	TGTGCTAGCAGCTTGTATCGGGGGGACTACGAGCAGTACTTC	CASSLYRGDYEQYF
TRBJ2-7	TRBV7-9	medium-sized	TRBD1	TGTGCCAGCAGCTTAGAAGACGTTCAGGGGGCGGGGGAGCAGTACTTC	CASSLEDVQGAGEQYF
TRBJ1-1	TRBV9	.	TRBD1	TGTGCCAGCAGCTTCTGGGACAGGGGAGGGAACACTGAAGCTTTCTTT	CASSFWDRGGNTEAFF
TRBJ2-3	TRBV7-2	.	TRBD2	TGTGCCAGCAGCTTAGCCTCTAGCGGGGGGGGGAAAGATACGCAGTATTTT	CASSLASSGGGKDTQYF
TRBJ2-7	TRBV13	.	.	TGTGCCAGCAGCTTTCAGGGTTTATCATCCTACGAGCAGTACTTC	CASSFQGLSSYEQYF
TRBJ2-2	TRBV4-2	once	.	TGTGCCAGCAGCCAAGATCCCTGGAACACCGGGGAGCTGTTTTTT	CASSQDPWNTGELFF
TRBJ1-2	TRBV5-4	.	.	TGTGCCAGCAGCGCCCCGGACTATGGCTACACCTTC	CASSAPDYGYTF
TRBJ1-3	TRBV19	.	.	TGTGCCACCCAAAGCCCGGGTTTGTCTGGAAACACCATATATTTT	CATQSPGLSGNTIYF
TRBJ1-1	TRBV4-3	.	.	TGCGCCAGCAGCCAGGACAGTTTGAACACTGAAGCTTTCTTT	CASSQDSLNTEAFF
TRBJ2-2	TRBV10-3	.	TRBD1	TGTGCCATCAGTGAGTTGGACGGACAGGGGTGGATCGGGGAGCTGTTTTTT	CAISELDGQGWIGELFF
TRBJ2-5	TRBV19	.	TRBD2	TGTGCCAGTAGTATATGGGGGGAGGGACGGGAGACCCAGTACTTC	CASSIWGEGRETQYF
TRBJ2-1	TRBV11-1	.	TRBD2	TGTGCCAGCAGCTTCTGGTCACTAGCGGGGGGTTACAATGAGCAGTTCTTC	CASSFWSLAGGYNEQFF
TRBJ2-7	TRBV6-1	few	.	TGTGCCAGCAGTGAAGATCCCCACACGTCGTACGAGCAGTACTTC	CASSEDPHTSYEQYF
TRBJ1-2	TRBV9	.	.	TGTGCCAGCAGCGTCGGGAATAACTATGGCTACACCTTC	CASSVGNNYGYTF